The clone carrying this T cell receptor beta chain showed up just once. This sample stems from a study of human T cells and chemical hapten exposure. During construction of the library, unique molecular identifiers were attached to individual cDNA molecules for quantitative, reproducible TCR counting. Via MiXCR, TCRdb re-called the RACE reads, giving one row per CDR3 protein. In the table there are tens of thousands of distinct CDR3 sequences, about a tenth of which are singletons. Time point of the sample: patch test 3, about 24 weeks after DPC sensitization. Specified treatment: therapeutic diphenylcyclopropenone sensitization with weekly scalp DPC. This receptor was identified in a woman younger than 45 with alopecia areata. Some clones in this sample may be carry-over from other donors' samples. This material consisted of whole blood, taken in connection with sensitization to the hapten diphenylcyclopropenone (DPC).

This CDR3 reads CASSLAGQGAGGYTF. CDR3 in DNA: TGCGCCAGCAGCTTGGCGGGACAGGGAGCTGGTGGCTACACCTTC. This chain joins TRBV5-1 and TRBJ1-2, with 9 positions matching TRBD1. Germline CDR1 SGHRS, CDR2 YFSETQ. This CDR3 is 15 amino acids long. The V segment lost 0 bases and the J segment 7 bases; nucleotides outside the gene matches: 7.